This T cell receptor beta chain was identified in a study of cytomegalovirus exposure and HLA in healthy donors. Findings and caveats of the study: There were 150 or so TCR beta chains listed as cytomegalovirus-associated. Accounts indicate the classifier identified cytomegalovirus status with strong specificity and sensitivity.

The CDR3 is 16 amino acids. From germline, CDR1 is SGHRS and CDR2 YFSETQ. The junction had 6 bases not matched to a gene; V was cut back by 1 base and J by 0 bases. This clone was observed a single time. Its specificity is unknown. The method was immunoSEQ multiplex PCR; TCRdb's version includes in-frame clones alone and lacks a portion of them. The repertoire holds 220,000 or so clones, with approximately 80% as singletons. Sequencing used PBMCs. The chain has TRBV5-1 and TRBJ2-5; 7 bases map to TRBD2. This TCR came from a woman in her 30s in good health and CMV-seropositive. The CDR3 sequence: CASSLRLAENQETQYF. The CDR3, as DNA: TGCGCCAGCAGCTTGAGGCTAGCGGAGAACCAAGAGACCCAGTACTTC. The entire variable domain, with the rest obtained from reference TRBV5-1 and TRBJ2-5, is as follows: KAGVTQTPRYLIKTRGQQVTLSCSPISGHRSVSWYQQTPGQGLQFLFEYFSETQRNKGNFPGRFSGRQFSNSRSEMNVSTLELGDSALYLCASSLRLAENQETQYFGPGTRLLVL.